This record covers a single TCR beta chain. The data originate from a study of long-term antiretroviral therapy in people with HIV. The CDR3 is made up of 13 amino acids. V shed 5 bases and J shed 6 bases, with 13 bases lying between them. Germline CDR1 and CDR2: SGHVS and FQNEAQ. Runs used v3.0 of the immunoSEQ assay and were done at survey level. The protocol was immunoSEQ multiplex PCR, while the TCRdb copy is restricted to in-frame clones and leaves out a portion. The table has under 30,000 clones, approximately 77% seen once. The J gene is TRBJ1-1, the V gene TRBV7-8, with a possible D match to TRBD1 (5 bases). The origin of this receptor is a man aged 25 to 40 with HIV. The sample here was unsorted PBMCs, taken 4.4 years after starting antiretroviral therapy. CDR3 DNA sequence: TGTGCCAGCAGCCTTACACGGGGCTCTGAAGCTTTCTTT. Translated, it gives CASSLTRGSEAFF.